Below are 15 T cell receptor beta chains sequenced from a single sample in a study of blood T cells in healthy people across ages. Next came a second PCR, run for roughly 6 to 11 cycles, which used a sample-barcoded 5' primer along with a J-beta primer mix. One entry per CDR3 protein, called by TCRdb with MiXCR from the 5' RACE reads. This sample yields around 1,500,000 distinct CDR3 sequences, of which approximately 28% are seen a single time; approximately 7.7% belongs to the top ten. Specimen: blood. The receptors shown here come from a woman aged 25 to 39 in good health.

This clonotype has just a few counts. The chain combines TRBV15 with TRBJ2-3; 10 bases are shared with TRBD2. Looked up from germline, CDR1 is LNHNV and CDR2 is YYDKDF (reference sequence). The CDR3 loop spans 16 amino acids. The J segment lost 3 bases and the V segment lost 6 bases, leaving 9 bases of the junction unmatched. The CDR3 coding sequence is TGTGCCACCAGAGGAAAGCGGGAGGGCCGAACAGATACGCAGTATTTT. Translated, it gives CATRGKREGRTDTQYF.

This clonotype has only a few counts. This chain links TRBV7-3 with TRBJ1-6, with D tentatively TRBD1 (6 bases). Germline loops: CDR1 SGHTA, CDR2 FQGTGA. The CDR3 has 15 residues. V dropped 7 bases and J dropped 6 bases, with 16 bases sitting between them. CDR3 bases: TGTGCCAGCATGGGACAAAGGGTGGTTAATTCACCCCTCCACTTT. Its protein product is CASMGQRVVNSPLHF.

The table lists this clonotype with a few counts. The gene calls are TRBV5-1 and TRBJ2-6; TRBD1 matches at 9 bases. V lost 4 bases and J lost 4; bases outside the gene matches: 6. CDR1 and CDR2 (germline): SGHRS, YFSETQ. The CDR3 has 16 amino acids. The CDR3 loop reads CASSRTGVAGANVLTF. The DNA for the CDR3 is TGCGCCAGCAGCCGGACAGGGGTGGCCGGGGCCAACGTCCTGACTTTC.

The chain employs TRBV29-1 and TRBJ2-5, with D unresolved. Near its end, the DNA agrees better with TRBJ2-7, so the J call may be wrong. Germline lookup yields CDR1 SQVTM and CDR2 ANQGSEA. The CDR3 consists of 11 residues. CDR3 sequence: CSVSSFFEQYF. In DNA form, the CDR3 reads TGCAGCGTTTCCTCCTTTTTCGAGCAGTACTTC.

As concerns this clonotype: One junction end disagrees with the germline gene, perhaps due to a read error. This chain links TRBV6-2 or TRBV6-3 with TRBJ2-1; D is perhaps TRBD1 (5 bases). Looked up from germline, CDR1 is MNHEY and CDR2 is SVGEGT. The CDR3 has 15 amino acids. CDR3 in amino acids: CAGSHQGWRYNEQFF. For the CDR3, the DNA is TGTGCCGGCAGTCATCAGGGTTGGCGATACAATGAGCAGTTCTTC.

This clonotype was seen only a few times. The rearrangement joins TRBV6-2 or TRBV6-3 to TRBJ2-1; D may be TRBD2 (5 bases). The CDR3 runs to 13 residues. V dropped 8 bases and J dropped 9 bases, with 17 bases sitting between them. Germline assignment: CDR1 MNHEY and CDR2 SVGEGT. Here the CDR3 reads CASAPGTRLEQFF. The CDR3 nucleotides are TGTGCCAGCGCCCCAGGAACTAGGCTTGAGCAGTTCTTC.

This clonotype was detected only a few times. One junction end does not reproduce the germline sequence, and a read error may be involved. This sequence joins TRBV6-5 and TRBJ1-2; weak D call: TRBD1 (5 bases). The CDR3 is 12 amino acids. CDR1 and CDR2 from the germline V gene are MNHEY and SVGAGI. CDR3 sequence: CASSPSSRGCTF. The CDR3 DNA follows: TGTGCCAGCAGCCCCTCATCACGGGGCTGCACCTTC.

The chain employs TRBV15 and TRBJ2-7, with TRBD2 as a possible D gene (5 bases). Germline loops: CDR1 LNHNV, CDR2 YYDKDF (reference sequence). This CDR3 comprises 13 residues. Trimming took 0 bases from V and 2 from J, leaving 5 bases between them. CDR3 nucleotides: TGTGCCACCAGCAGAGAGAGGGCCTACGAGCAGTACTTC. Encoded protein: CATSRERAYEQYF.

This chain joins TRBV6-2 or TRBV6-3 and TRBJ2-7, with 8 bases that match TRBD2. Germline assignment: CDR1 MNHEY and CDR2 SVGEGT. V lost 8 bases to trimming and J lost 2 bases; unmatched junction nucleotides: 20. The CDR3 sequence is 18 residues long. The CDR3 bases are TGTGCCAGCTCCCCCATGTGGGGTAGCGGGAAGCCCACCTACGAGCAGTACTTC. It codes for CASSPMWGSGKPTYEQYF.

The chain has TRBV29-1 and TRBJ2-7; D uncertain. With 6 bases removed from V and 3 bases from J, the gap between germline ends came to 15 bases. The germline CDR1 and CDR2 sequences are SQVTM and ANQGSEA. CDR3 size: 13 residues. The DNA for the CDR3 is TGCAGCGTAACCCCCACGGCGAGCTACGAGCAGTACTTC. Its translation is CSVTPTASYEQYF.

The chain links TRBV7-9 to TRBJ1-2; D is perhaps TRBD1 (5 bases). The V gene lost 6 bases and the J gene lost 2 bases, with 13 bases spanning the gap. Germline values: CDR1 SEHNR, CDR2 FQNEAQ (reference sequence). The length of the CDR3 is 14 residues. CDR3 DNA sequence: TGTGCCAGCAGTTTGACAGTCTCCAACTATGGCTACACCTTC. Translated: CASSLTVSNYGYTF.

The chain couples TRBV5-1 to TRBJ2-3; D is unresolved. This CDR3 region has 14 residues. Deletions cut 4 bases from V and 2 bases from J, with 11 bases between. Germline lookup yields CDR1 SGHRS and CDR2 YFSETQ. CDR3 sequence: CASSPGGNTDTQYF. Written as DNA, the CDR3 is TGCGCCAGCAGCCCTGGTGGGAACACAGATACGCAGTATTTT. Using reference TRBV5-1 and TRBJ2-3 for the parts outside the CDR3, the full variable domain is KAGVTQTPRYLIKTRGQQVTLSCSPISGHRSVSWYQQTPGQGLQFLFEYFSETQRNKGNFPGRFSGRQFSNSRSEMNVSTLELGDSALYLCASSPGGNTDTQYFGPGTRLTVL.

The CDR3 DNA is TGCAGCGTTGAATCGAGCGGCTGGAGTCAGGTCCTCTCTAACTATGGCTACACCTTC. Residues: CSVESSGWSQVLSNYGYTF. The genes are TRBV29-1 and TRBJ1-2; D gene uncertain. This CDR3 has 19 amino acids. V was shortened by 2 bases and J by 0 bases, with 25 bases between the two germline ends. The germline V gene encodes CDR1 SQVTM and CDR2 ANQGSEA.

This clonotype was recorded a few times. The chain carries TRBV10-3 and TRBJ2-5, with 7 bases matching TRBD1. This CDR3 has 17 residues. Germline CDR1 ENHRY, CDR2 SYGVKD. With 2 bases clipped from V and 4 bases from J, the junction kept 13 bases outside the gene matches. This chain's CDR3 is CAISERPPGQMRETQYF. DNA of the CDR3: TGTGCCATCAGTGAGCGACCACCGGGACAGATGCGAGAGACCCAGTACTTC.

This clonotype has a handful of counts. The chain is built from TRBV12-3 or TRBV12-4 and TRBJ2-1, with 7 bases fitting TRBD2. V lost 2 bases to trimming and J lost 2 bases; unmatched junction nucleotides: 3. The CDR3 is 15 amino acids. CDR3 sequence reads: CASSLMGGTYNEQFF. CDR3 sequence (DNA): TGTGCCAGCAGTTTAATGGGAGGGACCTACAATGAGCAGTTCTTC.